The rows below give T cell receptor beta chains drawn from one sample of a study of tumor and adjacent non-tumor tissue in lung cancer. TCRdb re-called the multiplex PCR reads through MiXCR, storing one row per CDR3 protein. The sample holds around 100,000 distinct CDR3 sequences, roughly 60% seen once. Sequencing was done on a sample of distant non-tumor lung tissue. Receptors originate from a man aged 25-45 years with non-small cell lung cancer. The CDR3 runs from the conserved cysteine through the conserved F or W. The D gene is left open where the match is weak. Clone size is stated in some rows and not others, as once, few, many or a class when expanded.

V,J,size,D,DNA,CDR3
TRBV6-2/TRBV6-3,TRBJ2-3,NA,NA,TGTGCCAGCAGTTACCGCAGGAGCACGGATAGGCAGTATTTT,CASSYRRSTDRQYF
TRBV6-2/TRBV6-3,TRBJ2-7,NA,TRBD2,TGTGTCAGCAGCTCCGGGAGCGGGGTCAGCTACGAGCAGTACTTC,CVSSSGSGVSYEQYF
TRBV5-5,TRBJ2-7,NA,NA,TGTGCCAGCAGCCCCAACCGCTCCTCTAACGGGGTCTACGAGCAGTACTTC,CASSPNRSSNGVYEQYF
TRBV11-3,TRBJ2-7,NA,NA,TGTGCCAACCGCTTCCCAGGGGTTAAGTACGAGCAGTACTTC,CANRFPGVKYEQYF
TRBV6-1,TRBJ2-6,many,NA,TGTGCTACTCGACAGGACCCCTCTGGGGCCAACGTCCTGACTTTC,CATRQDPSGANVLTF
TRBV29-1,TRBJ1-3,NA,NA,TGCAGCGTTGCCAGGGTTCCCTTTGGAAACACCATATATTTT,CSVARVPFGNTIYF
TRBV20-1,TRBJ2-7,NA,TRBD2,TGCAGTGCTAGGCCGAGGGGTGTAGCGGGAGGGTTGTACGAGCAGTACTTC,CSARPRGVAGGLYEQYF
TRBV5-4,TRBJ2-5,NA,NA,TGTGCCAGCAGCTTGGAGGTTAGCGAGGGGTTTCAAGAGACCCAGTACTTC,CASSLEVSEGFQETQYF
TRBV11-3,TRBJ2-3,NA,TRBD2,TGTGCCAGCAGCCCACTAGCGGGAGGGCGCAGAGATACGCAGTATTTT,CASSPLAGGRRDTQYF
TRBV6-5,TRBJ2-5,once,TRBD1,TGTGCCAGCAGTCCCTGGACAGGACAGGAGAGGACCAAGTACTTC,CASSPWTGQERTKYF
TRBV6-1,TRBJ2-3,NA,NA,TGTGCCAGCATGCGTGTTAATACAGATACGCAGTATTTT,CASMRVNTDTQYF
TRBV4-1,TRBJ1-6,few,NA,TGCGCCAGCAGTCAAGAAGAGGGTCGGCTTAATTCACCCCTCCACTTT,CASSQEEGRLNSPLHF
TRBV29-1,TRBJ1-2,NA,NA,TGCAGCGCTCGAGAAGATGTAATCTCGGGCTACATCTTC,CSAREDVISGYIF
TRBV20-1,TRBJ2-4,NA,NA,TGCAGTGTTAGGCACGGGAGCTGCAAAAACATTCAGTACTTC,CSVRHGSCKNIQYF
TRBV4-1,TRBJ1-4,NA,NA,TGCGCCAGCATCACTACACTCACTCGGGGAAATGAAAAACTGTTTTTT,CASITTLTRGNEKLFF
TRBV4-1,TRBJ2-7,many,NA,TGCGCCAGCAGCCAAGATCGGCGGTACGAGCAGTACTTC,CASSQDRRYEQYF
TRBV11-2,TRBJ2-1,NA,NA,TGTGCCAGCAGCTTAATCCCATCAGGGATTGATGAGCAGTTCTTC,CASSLIPSGIDEQFF